The text below deals with one TCR beta chain. The sample originates from a study of OX40 agonist ivuxolimab in advanced cancers. Data came from immunoSEQ multiplex PCR; TCRdb stores just in-frame clones and leaves some out. The data show about 120,000 clones, around 90% seen once. Losses at the gene ends were 0 bases for V and 5 bases for J; bases not matched to a gene: 8. The CDR3 has 17 amino acids. CDR1 and CDR2 from the germline V gene are SGDLS and YYNGEE. The clonotype comes from an adult with an advanced solid tumor such as melanoma, head and neck, liver or kidney cancer. The sequenced sample was CD4+ or CD8+ T cells sorted from blood, obtained in a trial of the OX40 agonist ivuxolimab. The chain uses TRBV9 and TRBJ2-7; TRBD2 matches 13 bases. The DNA of the CDR3 is TGTGCCAGCAGCGTAGCCCCTGGACTAGCGGGAGTCCACGAGCAGTACTTC. Translating it yields CASSVAPGLAGVHEQYF. The full variable domain, its missing parts supplied by reference TRBV9 and TRBJ2-7, is DSGVTQTPKHLITATGQRVTLRCSPRSGDLSVYWYQQSLDQGLQFLIQYYNGEERAKGNILERFSAQQFPDLHSELNLSSLELGDSALYFCASSVAPGLAGVHEQYFGPGTRLTVT.